This T cell receptor (beta chain) was obtained from a study of cytomegalovirus exposure and HLA in healthy donors. This clone appeared once. Its antigen is as yet unknown. PCR used 60 Vbeta primers and 13 Jbeta primers. Only in-frame clones appear in the TCRdb table, and some are missing; sequencing was by immunoSEQ multiplex PCR. The sample has over 25,000 clones; around 70% are singletons. Trimming took off 4 bases at V and 1 base at J, with 16 bases between the two ends. CDR1 SQVTM and CDR2 ANQGSEA come from the germline V gene. The CDR3 contains 15 residues. Regarding the study as a whole: Three of the chains that were CMV-associated were confirmed in vitro to be specific for CMV antigens. In a later analysis, HLA-associated beta chains showed higher expansion and lower generation probabilities than comparable chains. Earlier results showed most TCR beta V segments being productive about 87% or about 30% of the time. In a later analysis, most CMV-associated TCR beta chains appeared HLA-restricted.

The chain links TRBV29-1 to TRBJ1-2; the D is unclear. The receptor was derived from a woman between 50 and 59 years old in good health and CMV-seronegative. Sequencing input: PBMCs. The CDR3 loop reads CSVAGGNPFNYGYTF. The CDR3 DNA sequence: TGCAGCGTTGCAGGAGGGAACCCTTTTAACTATGGCTACACCTTC.